This TCR beta chain comes out of a study of response to subunit inactivated influenza vaccine. CDR1 and CDR2 (germline): KGHSH, LQKENI. V shed 5 bases, J shed 3 bases, and the junction held 10 bases outside the gene matches. The CDR3 extends over 16 amino acids. The study, taken as a whole, reports: Few additional T cells are recruited per seasonal influenza vaccination, authors suggested.

TCRdb reprocessed the RT-PCR reads via MiXCR and lists one record per CDR3 protein. Here the sample spans a few hundred thousand distinct CDR3 sequences, 11% being singletons. This clonotype was seen more than once but under ten times. Its cognate antigen is unknown. The chain carries TRBV18 and TRBJ1-1; 9 nucleotides align to TRBD1. This clonotype was sampled from a man aged 45-65 years who received an inactivated influenza vaccine. Specimen: PBMCs from blood, collected roughly 47 days after vaccination. The CDR3 DNA reads TGTGCCAGCTCAGCACAACAGGGGGCGCGTGACACTGAAGCTTTCTTT. As protein: CASSAQQGARDTEAFF.